This note documents a single T cell receptor beta chain sequence. This clone was found a few times. The clone's antigen remains unknown. No much larger clone is present one base from it, and per-base qualities are unavailable. The record originates from a study of OX40 agonist ivuxolimab in advanced cancers. A note on the overall study: Ivuxolimab, which targeted the costimulatory receptor OX40 (CD134), was an agonistic, fully human IgG2 monoclonal antibody. Prior anti-PD-1, anti-PD-L1 or anti-CTLA-4 therapy was permitted, and checkpoint inhibitors had been received by about two fifths of dose-escalation patients. Of the roughly 54 patients in dose escalation, 19 had hepatocellular carcinoma, some 15 had melanoma, 9 had renal cell carcinoma and 9 had head and neck cancer. The paper reports the monotherapy dose-escalation portion (N of about 50 patients) of the phase I ivuxolimab trial. The point of sequencing TCRbeta in the periphery was to test whether ivuxolimab changed TCR sequence diversity and drove clonal T-cell expansion. In the dose-escalation cohort, 70% to 90% of patients were male, and the mean age was approximately 60 years with a range of about 20 to 79. Intravenous ivuxolimab was administered to patients every 2 weeks at six dose levels: 0.01, 0.1, 0.3, 1.5, 3 and 10 mg/kg. Partial responses were achieved by three dose-escalation patients, of whom one had hepatocellular carcinoma and two had cutaneous melanoma. Results the study describes overall, beyond this receptor: The antigen specificity of the clonally expanded peripheral T cells was not determined. On average, CD8+ T cells showed more expanded clones than CD4+ T cells after ivuxolimab. In partial responders in the 0.1-3.0 mg/kg groups, normalized peripheral clonal expansion was found to be among the lowest, especially among CD8+ T cells. Low levels of normalized T-cell clonal expansion were also seen in some patients who did not respond. At doses of 0.1 to 3.0 mg/kg, clonal expansion of both CD4+ and CD8+ T cells in blood was seen between baseline and week 6.

For sequencing of the TCRbeta CDR3 region, genomic DNA was extracted from the sorted cells. The immunoSEQ Assay was used for sequencing of TCRbeta CDR3 regions. In its TCRdb copy, this immuneACCESS table keeps in-frame sequences only and misses some clones. Where compared with another copy, unresolved V genes explain less than half of these, and the others have no known cause. Within this sample are around 80,000 clones, with 85% of them counted one time only. The top ten constitute more than 0.45% of the sample. V loses 1 base at its end and J loses 10 bases; junction bases beyond the gene matches: 10. From cysteine to phenylalanine, the CDR3 is 16 amino acids long. Just the 48-base CDR3 DNA is kept, in frame starting at base 1. CDR1 SGHNT and CDR2 YENEEA are derived from the germline V gene. The trial excluded patients who had a history of autoimmune disease or who were on systemic immunosuppression. Peripheral blood for TCR sequencing was collected from all dose cohorts at baseline, on cycle 4 day 1, and on cycle 7 day 1. Samples were obtained from an open-label, multicenter, first-in-human phase I dose-escalation trial of ivuxolimab. The trial enrolled adults with locally advanced or metastatic head and neck squamous cell, hepatocellular, melanoma or renal cell carcinoma. Before TCR sequencing, CD4+ and CD8+ T cells were separately sorted from peripheral blood.

In this chain, TRBV11-3 is recombined with TRBJ2-1; 10 of the junction bases match TRBD2. The input for sequencing was CD4+ or CD8+ T cells sorted from blood, taken in a trial of the OX40 agonist ivuxolimab. The TCR comes from an adult with an advanced solid tumor such as melanoma, head and neck, liver or kidney cancer. The CDR3 protein is CASSLGLLAGEREQFF. The bases read TGTGCCAGCAGCTTAGGACTCCTAGCGGGGGAGAGGGAGCAGTTCTTC.